This T cell receptor (beta chain) was found in a study of blood T cell repertoires in COVID-19. Study-wide background: The study drew acute and convalescent COVID-19 samples from the United States, Italy and Spain. T cells, B-cell-depleted T cells, or PBMCs supplied cDNA or gDNA.

Per the authors' pipeline: Counts of nucleated cells, estimated from reference gene primer amplification, were obtained. The data were produced by immunoSEQ multiplex PCR, yet TCRdb's version contains in-frame clones alone and is incomplete. The D gene and trimming were derived from the DNA, and the V and J assignments and clone size from that table. This table has under 150,000 clones, around 90% appearing once. The V gene end was trimmed by 0 bases and the J gene end by 0 bases; junction bases not matched to a gene: 5. The CDR3 contains 17 residues. Germline CDR1 KGHSH, CDR2 LQKENI. Sequences were obtained from peripheral blood. The rearrangement uses TRBV18 and TRBJ2-7; 10 positions agree with TRBD2. The clonotype comes from a woman aged 50 to 60 with acute or convalescent COVID-19. CDR3 amino acids: CASSPPGSGGASYEQYF. Written as DNA, the CDR3 is TGTGCCAGCTCACCACCTGGCAGCGGGGGGGCCTCCTACGAGCAGTACTTC.